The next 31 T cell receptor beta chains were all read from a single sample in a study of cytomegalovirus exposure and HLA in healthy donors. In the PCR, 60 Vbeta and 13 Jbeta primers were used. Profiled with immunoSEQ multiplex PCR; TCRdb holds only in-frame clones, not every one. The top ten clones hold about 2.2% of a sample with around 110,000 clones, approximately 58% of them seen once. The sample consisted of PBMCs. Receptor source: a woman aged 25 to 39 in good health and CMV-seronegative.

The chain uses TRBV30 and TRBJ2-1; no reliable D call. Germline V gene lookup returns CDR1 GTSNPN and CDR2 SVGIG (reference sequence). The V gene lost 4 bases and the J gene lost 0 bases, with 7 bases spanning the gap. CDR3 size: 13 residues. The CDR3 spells CAWKLSSYNEQFF. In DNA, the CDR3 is TGTGCCTGGAAACTGAGCTCCTACAATGAGCAGTTCTTC.

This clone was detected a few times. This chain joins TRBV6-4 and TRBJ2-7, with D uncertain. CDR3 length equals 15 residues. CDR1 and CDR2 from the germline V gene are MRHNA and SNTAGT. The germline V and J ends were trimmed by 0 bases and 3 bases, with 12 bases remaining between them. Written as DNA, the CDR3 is TGTGCCAGCAGTGACTCGAACCCGTCGGGCTACGAGCAGTACTTC. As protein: CASSDSNPSGYEQYF.

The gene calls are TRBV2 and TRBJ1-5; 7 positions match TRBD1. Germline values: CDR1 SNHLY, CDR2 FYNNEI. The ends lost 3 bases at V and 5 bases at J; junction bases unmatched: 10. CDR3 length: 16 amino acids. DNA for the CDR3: TGTGCCAGCAGTGACTCTGGAGGGGGCGGTGATCAGCCCCAGCATTTT. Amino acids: CASSDSGGGGDQPQHF.

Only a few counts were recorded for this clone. CDR3 in amino acids: CAIGQGTIITPVQYF. Here the CDR3 DNA reads TGTGCCATCGGGCAGGGGACCATCATAACACCGGTTCAGTACTTC. The rearrangement joins TRBV10-3 to TRBJ2-7; possibly TRBD1 for D (6 bases). The CDR3 covers 15 residues. Germline V lookup: CDR1 ENHRY, CDR2 SYGVKD. Deletions cut 8 bases from V and 10 bases from J, with 27 bases between.

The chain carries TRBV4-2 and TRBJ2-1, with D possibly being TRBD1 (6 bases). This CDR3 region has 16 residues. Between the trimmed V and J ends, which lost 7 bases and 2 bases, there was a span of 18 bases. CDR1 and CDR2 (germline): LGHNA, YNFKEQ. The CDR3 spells CASIGTPSGPYNEQFF. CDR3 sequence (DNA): TGTGCCAGCATTGGGACACCCTCGGGACCCTACAATGAGCAGTTCTTC.

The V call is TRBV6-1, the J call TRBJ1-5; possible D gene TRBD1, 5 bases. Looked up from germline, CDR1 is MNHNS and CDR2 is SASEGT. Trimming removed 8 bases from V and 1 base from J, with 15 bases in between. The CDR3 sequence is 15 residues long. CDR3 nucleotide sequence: TGTGCCAGCGGAAAGGTTCGGGGGAGCAATCAGCCCCAGCATTTT. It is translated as CASGKVRGSNQPQHF.

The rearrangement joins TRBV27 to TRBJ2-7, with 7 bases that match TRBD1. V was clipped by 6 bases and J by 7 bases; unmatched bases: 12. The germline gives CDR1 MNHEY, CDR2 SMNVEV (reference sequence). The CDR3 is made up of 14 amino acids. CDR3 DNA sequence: TGTGCCAGCAGAAAGGCCTCGACAGGGCGGGAGCAGTACTTC. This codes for CASRKASTGREQYF.

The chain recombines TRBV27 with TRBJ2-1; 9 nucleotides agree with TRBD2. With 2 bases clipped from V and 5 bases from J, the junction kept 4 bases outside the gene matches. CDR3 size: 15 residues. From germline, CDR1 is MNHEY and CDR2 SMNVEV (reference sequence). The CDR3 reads CASSLTGTSNNEQFF. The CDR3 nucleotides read TGTGCCAGCAGTTTAACCGGGACTAGCAACAATGAGCAGTTCTTC.

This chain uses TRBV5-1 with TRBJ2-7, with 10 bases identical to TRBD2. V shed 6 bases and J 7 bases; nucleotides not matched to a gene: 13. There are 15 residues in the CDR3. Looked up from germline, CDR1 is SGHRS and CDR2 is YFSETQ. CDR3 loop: CASMLGLAEPREQYF. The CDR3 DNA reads TGCGCCAGCATGCTAGGACTAGCGGAACCCAGGGAGCAGTACTTC.

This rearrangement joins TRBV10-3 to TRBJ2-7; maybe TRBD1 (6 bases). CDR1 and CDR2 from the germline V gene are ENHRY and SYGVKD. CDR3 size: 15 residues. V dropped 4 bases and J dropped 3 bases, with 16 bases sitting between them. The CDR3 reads CAISADVNRDYEQYF. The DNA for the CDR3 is TGTGCCATCAGTGCAGATGTTAACAGGGACTACGAGCAGTACTTC.

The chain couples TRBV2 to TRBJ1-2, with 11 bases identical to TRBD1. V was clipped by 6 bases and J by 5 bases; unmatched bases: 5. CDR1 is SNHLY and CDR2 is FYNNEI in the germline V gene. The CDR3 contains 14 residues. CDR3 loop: CASSADRGLYGYTF. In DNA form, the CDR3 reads TGTGCCAGCAGCGCGGACAGGGGGCTGTATGGCTACACCTTC. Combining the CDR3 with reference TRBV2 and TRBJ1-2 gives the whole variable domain EPEVTQTPSHQVTQMGQEVILRCVPISNHLYFYWYRQILGQKVEFLVSFYNNEISEKSEIFDDQFSVERPDGSNFTLKIRSTKLEDSAMYFCASSADRGLYGYTFGSGTRLTVV.

The CDR3 here is CASSSRDTSGQPQHF. CDR3 sequence (DNA): TGTGCCAGTAGTTCCAGGGACACCTCCGGGCAGCCCCAGCATTTT. The gene calls are TRBV19 and TRBJ1-5, with D tentatively TRBD1 (6 bases). Trimming took off 5 bases at V and 7 bases at J, with 18 bases between the two ends. Looked up from germline, CDR1 is LNHDA and CDR2 is SQIVND (reference sequence). This CDR3 is built from 15 residues.

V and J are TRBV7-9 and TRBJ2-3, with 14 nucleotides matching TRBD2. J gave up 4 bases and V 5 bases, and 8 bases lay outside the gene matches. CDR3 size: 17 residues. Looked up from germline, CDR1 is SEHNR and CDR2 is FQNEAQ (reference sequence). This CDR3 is CASSPTSGRAGADTQYF. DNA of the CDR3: TGTGCCAGCAGCCCGACTAGCGGGAGGGCCGGGGCAGATACGCAGTATTTT. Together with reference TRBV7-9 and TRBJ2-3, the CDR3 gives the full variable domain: DTGVSQNPRHKITKRGQNVTFRCDPISEHNRLYWYRQTLGQGPEFLTYFQNEAQLEKSRLLSDRFSAERPKGSFSTLEIQRTEQGDSAMYLCASSPTSGRAGADTQYFGPGTRLTVL.

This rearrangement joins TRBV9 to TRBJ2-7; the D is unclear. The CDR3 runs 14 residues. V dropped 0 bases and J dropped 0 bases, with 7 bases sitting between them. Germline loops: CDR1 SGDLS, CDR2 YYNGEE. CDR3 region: CASSVGQNSYEQYF. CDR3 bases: TGTGCCAGCAGCGTAGGTCAGAACTCCTACGAGCAGTACTTC.

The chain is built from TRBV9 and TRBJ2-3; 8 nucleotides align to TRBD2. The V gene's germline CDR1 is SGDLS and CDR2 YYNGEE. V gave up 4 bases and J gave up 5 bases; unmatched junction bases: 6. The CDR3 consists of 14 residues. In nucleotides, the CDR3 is TGTGCCAGCAGCCGGGAGGGCCTGCGAGATACGCAGTATTTT. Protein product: CASSREGLRDTQYF.

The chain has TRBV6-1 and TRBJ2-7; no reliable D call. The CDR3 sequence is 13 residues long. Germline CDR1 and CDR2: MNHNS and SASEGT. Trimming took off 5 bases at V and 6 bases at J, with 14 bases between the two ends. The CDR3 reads CASSPERLGEQYF. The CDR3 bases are TGTGCCAGCAGTCCAGAGCGCTTGGGCGAGCAGTACTTC.

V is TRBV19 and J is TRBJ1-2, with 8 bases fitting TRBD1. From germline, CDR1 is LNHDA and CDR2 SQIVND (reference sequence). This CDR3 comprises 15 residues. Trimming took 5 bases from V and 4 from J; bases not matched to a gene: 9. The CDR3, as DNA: TGTGCCAGTAGTCCGAGACAGGGGTTAAGCTATGGCTACACCTTC. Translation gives CASSPRQGLSYGYTF.

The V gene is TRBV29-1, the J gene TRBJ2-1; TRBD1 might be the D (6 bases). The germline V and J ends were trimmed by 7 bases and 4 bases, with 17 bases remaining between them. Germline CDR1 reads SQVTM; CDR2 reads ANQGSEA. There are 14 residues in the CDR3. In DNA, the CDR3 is TGCAGCGCCGCCCGGGCAGGGGCTTACAATGAGCAGTTCTTC. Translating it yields CSAARAGAYNEQFF.

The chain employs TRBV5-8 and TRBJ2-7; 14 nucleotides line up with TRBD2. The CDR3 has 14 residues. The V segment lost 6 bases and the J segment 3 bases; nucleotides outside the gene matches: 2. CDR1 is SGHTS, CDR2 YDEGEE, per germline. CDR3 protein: CASKGLAGGYEQYF. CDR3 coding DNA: TGTGCCAGCAAAGGACTAGCGGGAGGCTACGAGCAGTACTTC.

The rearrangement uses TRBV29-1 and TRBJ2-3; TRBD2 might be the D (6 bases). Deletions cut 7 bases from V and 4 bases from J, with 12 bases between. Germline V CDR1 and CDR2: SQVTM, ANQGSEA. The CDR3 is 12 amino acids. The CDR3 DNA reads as TGCAGCGCCCTCCGGGACTCAGATACGCAGTATTTT. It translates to CSALRDSDTQYF.

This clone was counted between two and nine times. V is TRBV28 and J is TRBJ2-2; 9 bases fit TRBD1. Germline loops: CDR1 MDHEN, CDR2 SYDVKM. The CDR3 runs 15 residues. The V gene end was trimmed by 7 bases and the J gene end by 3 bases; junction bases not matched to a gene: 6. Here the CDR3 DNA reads TGTGCCAGCAAGGGGGGACAGGGCGACACCGGGGAGCTGTTTTTT. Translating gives CASKGGQGDTGELFF.

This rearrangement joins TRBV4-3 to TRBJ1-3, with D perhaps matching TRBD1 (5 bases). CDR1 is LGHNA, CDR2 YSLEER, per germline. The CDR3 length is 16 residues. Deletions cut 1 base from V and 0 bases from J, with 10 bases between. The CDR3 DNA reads TGCGCCAGCAGCCAAGGGGGCGAATTCTCTGGAAACACCATATATTTT. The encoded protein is CASSQGGEFSGNTIYF.

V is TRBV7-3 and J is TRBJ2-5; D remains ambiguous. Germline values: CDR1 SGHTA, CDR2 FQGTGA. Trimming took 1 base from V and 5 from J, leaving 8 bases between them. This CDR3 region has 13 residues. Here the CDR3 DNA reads TGTGCCAGCAGCTTAAGACATTTCGAGACCCAGTACTTC. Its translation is CASSLRHFETQYF.

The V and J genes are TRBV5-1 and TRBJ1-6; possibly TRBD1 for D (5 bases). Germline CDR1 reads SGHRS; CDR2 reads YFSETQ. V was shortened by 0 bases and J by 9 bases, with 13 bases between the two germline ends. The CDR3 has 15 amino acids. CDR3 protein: CASSLVAREVSPLHF. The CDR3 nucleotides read TGCGCCAGCAGCTTGGTCGCCAGGGAGGTTTCACCCCTCCACTTT.

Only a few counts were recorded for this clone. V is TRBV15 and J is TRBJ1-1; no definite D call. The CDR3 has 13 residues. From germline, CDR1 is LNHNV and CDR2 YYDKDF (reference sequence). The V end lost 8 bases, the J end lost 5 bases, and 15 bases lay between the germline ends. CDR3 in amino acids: CATGKADITEAFF. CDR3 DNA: TGTGCCACCGGGAAAGCGGATATTACTGAAGCTTTCTTT.

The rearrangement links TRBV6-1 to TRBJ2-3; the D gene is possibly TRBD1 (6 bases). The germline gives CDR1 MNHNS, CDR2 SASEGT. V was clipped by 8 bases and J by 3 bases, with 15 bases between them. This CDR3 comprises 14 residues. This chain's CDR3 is CASQITGFTDTQYF. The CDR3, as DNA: TGTGCCAGCCAAATTACAGGGTTTACAGATACGCAGTATTTT.

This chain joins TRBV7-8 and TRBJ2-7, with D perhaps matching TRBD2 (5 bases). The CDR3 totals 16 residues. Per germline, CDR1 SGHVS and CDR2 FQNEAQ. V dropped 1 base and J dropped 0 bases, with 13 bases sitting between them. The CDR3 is CASSLVRLARSYEQYF. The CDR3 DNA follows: TGTGCCAGCAGCTTAGTACGTCTAGCCCGCTCCTACGAGCAGTACTTC.

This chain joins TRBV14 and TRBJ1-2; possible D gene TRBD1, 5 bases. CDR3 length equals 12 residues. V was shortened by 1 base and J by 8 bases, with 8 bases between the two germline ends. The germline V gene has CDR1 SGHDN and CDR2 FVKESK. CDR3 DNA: TGTGCCAGCAGCCAAGCCAGGGCCGGCTACACCTTC. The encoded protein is CASSQARAGYTF.

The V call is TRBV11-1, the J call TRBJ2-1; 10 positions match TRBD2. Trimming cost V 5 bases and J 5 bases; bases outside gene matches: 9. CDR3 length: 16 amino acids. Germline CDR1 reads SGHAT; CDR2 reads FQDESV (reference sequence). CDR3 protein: CASSPMLAGVHNEQFF. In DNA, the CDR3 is TGTGCCAGCAGCCCAATGCTAGCGGGGGTTCACAATGAGCAGTTCTTC.

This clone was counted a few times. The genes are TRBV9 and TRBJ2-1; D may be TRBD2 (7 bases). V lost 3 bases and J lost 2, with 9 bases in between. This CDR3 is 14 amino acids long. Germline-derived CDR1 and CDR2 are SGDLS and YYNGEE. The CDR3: CASSEGGAYNEQFF. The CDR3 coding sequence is TGTGCCAGCAGCGAGGGGGGGGCCTACAATGAGCAGTTCTTC.

As DNA, the CDR3 is TGCGCCAGCAAAACGGTCACGAACACCGGGGAGCTGTTTTTT. Translation: CASKTVTNTGELFF. The J gene is TRBJ2-2, the V gene TRBV5-1; D is unclear. The V end lost 6 bases, the J end lost 0 bases, and 9 bases lay between the germline ends. CDR3 length: 14 residues. The V gene's germline CDR1 is SGHRS and CDR2 YFSETQ.